Listed below are T cell receptor beta chains from one sample, sequenced in a study of T cells in Graves' hyperthyroidism and ophthalmopathy. TCRdb independently ran MiXCR on the multiplex PCR reads; one entry per CDR3 protein. The sample has approximately 300,000 distinct CDR3 sequences; roughly 17% are singletons. Source material: blood. These receptors were taken from a man aged 30 to 45 with Graves' hyperthyroidism. Both conserved end residues are part of each CDR3. The order of the fields is D gene, J gene, V gene, CDR3 length, clone size, CDR3 protein, CDR3 DNA. The D gene is left open where the match is weak. Size values are once, few and many counts, or a class for expanded clones, and some rows have none.

TRBD2 | TRBJ2-1 | TRBV2 | 22 | . | CASSGQGSHTGTSGSGYNEQFF | TGTGCCAGCAGTGGACAGGGGTCCCACACCGGGACTAGCGGGAGCGGCTACAATGAGCAGTTCTTC
. | TRBJ1-5 | TRBV7-2 | 14 | many | CASSRGGTISPQHF | TGTGCCAGCAGTCGAGGGGGAACAATCAGCCCCCAGCATTTT
. | TRBJ1-6 | TRBV2 | 12 | . | CASRAENSPLHF | TGTGCCAGCAGGGCAGAGAATTCACCCCTCCACTTT
. | TRBJ2-7 | TRBV15 | 13 | few | CATSRDPYSEQYF | TGTGCCACCAGCAGGGATCCCTACTCCGAGCAGTACTTC
TRBD2 | TRBJ2-7 | TRBV5-1 | 14 | few | CASRDELVAGKQYF | TGCGCCAGCAGGGATGAGTTGGTAGCGGGGAAGCAGTACTTC
. | TRBJ1-2 | TRBV12-3/TRBV12-4 | 12 | many | CASSFAGNGYTF | TGTGCCAGCAGTTTCGCAGGAAATGGCTACACCTTC
. | TRBJ1-2 | TRBV29-1 | 13 | few | CSVGQVDNYGYTF | TGCAGCGTTGGGCAAGTGGATAACTATGGCTACACCTTC
. | TRBJ2-2 | TRBV5-1 | 14 | . | CASSLASATGELFF | TGCGCCAGCAGCTTGGCAAGCGCCACCGGGGAGCTGTTTTTT
. | TRBJ2-3 | TRBV20-1 | 12 | many | CSARGGTDTQYF | TGCAGTGCTAGGGGGGGCACAGATACGCAGTATTTT
. | TRBJ1-1 | TRBV9 | 15 | many | CASSAGGGLKTEAFF | TGTGCCAGCAGCGCCGGGGGAGGGCTAAAAACTGAAGCTTTCTTT
. | TRBJ2-3 | TRBV27 | 16 | many | CASSLLARISTDTQYF | TGTGCCAGCAGTTTATTAGCTAGGATAAGCACAGATACGCAGTATTTT
. | TRBJ2-1 | TRBV27 | 14 | few | CASSFGRGNNEQFF | TGTGCCAGCAGTTTTGGTAGGGGAAACAATGAGCAGTTCTTC
. | TRBJ2-7 | TRBV20-1 | 14 | . | CSARDGKKGYEQYF | TGCAGTGCTAGAGATGGGAAGAAAGGGTACGAGCAGTACTTC
. | TRBJ1-1 | TRBV2 | 12 | many | CASGALNTEAFF | TGTGCCAGCGGGGCCTTGAACACTGAAGCTTTCTTT
. | TRBJ2-3 | TRBV5-1 | 16 | . | CASSLRSILSTDTQYF | TGCGCCAGCAGCTTGAGGTCGATTTTAAGCACAGATACGCAGTATTTT
. | TRBJ2-1 | TRBV12-3/TRBV12-4 | 13 | . | CASKYGEFNEQFF | TGTGCCAGCAAATACGGAGAATTCAATGAGCAGTTCTTC
. | TRBJ2-1 | TRBV10-3 | 13 | few | CAITSETYNEQFF | TGTGCCATCACGAGTGAAACTTACAATGAGCAGTTCTTC
TRBD2 | TRBJ2-5 | TRBV10-3 | 17 | . | CAISESGRRGGQETQYF | TGTGCCATCAGTGAGTCGGGCCGTCGGGGGGGCCAAGAGACCCAGTACTTC
. | TRBJ2-3 | TRBV20-1 | 14 | many | CSAELQDTTDTQYF | TGCAGTGCTGAATTGCAGGACACCACAGATACGCAGTATTTT
. | TRBJ2-7 | TRBV7-9 | 14 | . | CASSSLIQGGEQYF | TGTGCCAGCAGCTCTTTGATACAAGGTGGCGAGCAGTACTTC
TRBD1 | TRBJ1-2 | TRBV28 | 15 | few | CASSLIGGTGSGYTF | TGTGCCAGCAGTTTGATTGGTGGGACAGGGTCTGGCTACACCTTC
. | TRBJ2-1 | TRBV18 | 16 | many | CASSPEVGSWDNEQFF | TGTGCCAGCTCACCAGAGGTCGGGAGCTGGGACAATGAGCAGTTCTTC
. | TRBJ1-1 | TRBV9 | 15 | . | CASSAHSGPYTEAFF | TGTGCCAGCAGCGCTCATTCTGGACCCTACACTGAAGCTTTCTTT
TRBD1 | TRBJ1-2 | TRBV13 | 15 | . | CASSSQGASNYGYTF | TGTGCCAGCAGCTCACAGGGGGCAAGTAACTATGGCTACACCTTC
TRBD2 | TRBJ2-5 | TRBV7-2 | 18 | few | CASSSYRLAGDPQKTQYF | TGTGCCAGCAGCTCCTACCGACTAGCGGGGGACCCTCAGAAGACCCAGTACTTC
TRBD2 | TRBJ2-2 | TRBV7-3 | 17 | . | CASTPGGSSGGAGELFF | TGTGCCAGCACCCCCGGTGGGAGTAGCGGGGGAGCCGGGGAGCTGTTTTTT
. | TRBJ1-2 | TRBV18 | 13 | many | CASSPSPGYGYTF | TGTGCCAGCTCACCCTCGCCAGGCTATGGCTACACCTTC
TRBD2 | TRBJ2-4 | TRBV4-1 | 17 | many | CASSPRALAGAKNIQYF | TGCGCCAGCAGCCCCAGAGCTTTAGCGGGAGCCAAAAACATTCAGTACTTC
. | TRBJ2-5 | TRBV5-1 | 15 | few | CASSLVGTLEETQYF | TGCGCCAGCAGCTTGGTAGGGACTCTCGAAGAGACCCAGTACTTC
. | TRBJ2-3 | TRBV28 | 13 | many | CASSLPGPDTQYF | TGTGCCAGCAGTTTGCCAGGGCCGGATACGCAGTATTTT
TRBD1 | TRBJ2-5 | TRBV6-6 | 16 | many | CASSYPAPGGQETQYF | TGTGCCAGCAGTTACCCGGCCCCAGGGGGACAAGAGACCCAGTACTTC
TRBD1 | TRBJ2-7 | TRBV7-8 | 15 | many | CASSLTPGQGREQYF | TGTGCCAGCAGCTTAACCCCCGGACAGGGACGGGAGCAGTACTTC
. | TRBJ2-1 | TRBV5-1 | 14 | . | CVSRGNSGYNEQFF | TGCGTCAGCAGAGGAAATAGCGGTTACAATGAGCAGTTCTTC
TRBD1 | TRBJ1-2 | TRBV7-2 | 14 | few | CASSAQGSVDGYTF | TGTGCCAGCAGCGCACAGGGGTCTGTAGATGGCTACACCTTC
TRBD2 | TRBJ2-5 | TRBV28 | 15 | . | CASSIKREIGETQYF | TGTGCCAGCAGTATAAAGCGGGAGATAGGGGAGACCCAGTACTTC
TRBD1 | TRBJ2-3 | TRBV7-3 | 15 | many | CASSSGQGRTDTQYF | TGTGCCAGCAGCTCGGGACAGGGGAGGACAGATACGCAGTATTTT
TRBD2 | TRBJ2-7 | TRBV29-1 | 14 | . | CSVKPGLAAYEQYF | TGCAGCGTTAAGCCGGGACTAGCGGCCTACGAGCAGTACTTC
TRBD1 | TRBJ2-5 | TRBV28 | 14 | few | CAGSLQGAKETQYF | TGTGCCGGCAGTTTACAGGGGGCGAAAGAGACCCAGTACTTC
TRBD1 | TRBJ2-5 | TRBV20-1 | 15 | many | CSAETGTAMTETQYF | TGCAGTGCTGAAACCGGGACAGCGATGACGGAGACCCAGTACTTC
TRBD2 | TRBJ2-5 | TRBV4-1 | 18 | few | CASSQERLAGGPRETQYF | TGCGCCAGCAGCCAAGAGAGGCTAGCGGGAGGGCCGAGAGAGACCCAGTACTTC
. | TRBJ2-2 | TRBV5-1 | 15 | few | CASSLWASNTGELFF | TGCGCCAGCAGCTTGTGGGCCTCGAACACCGGGGAGCTGTTTTTT
. | TRBJ2-3 | TRBV28 | 15 | . | CASSYPGDVKGTQYF | TGTGCCAGCAGTTACCCGGGAGACGTCAAGGGTACGCAGTATTTT
. | TRBJ2-7 | TRBV5-1 | 13 | many | CASSYSEIYEQYF | TGCGCCAGCAGTTACTCCGAGATTTACGAGCAGTACTTC
. | TRBJ2-7 | TRBV11-3 | 11 | many | CASSTSSEQYF | TGTGCCAGCAGCACTAGCAGCGAGCAGTACTTC
. | TRBJ1-1 | TRBV5-1 | 14 | many | CASRAGTMNTEAFF | TGCGCCAGCAGGGCCGGGACAATGAACACTGAAGCTTTCTTT
. | TRBJ1-1 | TRBV20-1 | 13 | . | CSGTGGVNTEAFF | TGCAGTGGTACCGGGGGGGTGAACACTGAAGCTTTCTTT
TRBD1 | TRBJ2-2 | TRBV19 | 16 | few | CASTGDKTGVTGELFF | TGTGCCAGTACCGGTGATAAGACAGGGGTTACCGGGGAGCTGTTTTTT
. | TRBJ2-3 | TRBV5-1 | 15 | many | CASSLGQGQGDTQYF | TGCGCCAGCAGCTTGGGGCAGGGGCAGGGAGATACGCAGTATTTT
TRBD1 | TRBJ2-7 | TRBV6-4 | 13 | . | CASSAQGIYEQYF | TGTGCCAGCAGCGCACAGGGGATCTACGAGCAGTACTTC
. | TRBJ2-4 | TRBV5-1 | 16 | many | CASSFPAGPEINIQYF | TGCGCCAGCAGCTTCCCCGCCGGCCCGGAAATAAACATTCAGTACTTC
. | TRBJ2-5 | TRBV5-1 | 14 | few | CASSPRTVQETQYF | TGCGCCAGCAGCCCCCGGACAGTTCAAGAGACCCAGTACTTC
. | TRBJ2-1 | TRBV7-2 | 13 | many | CASSSPPWDEQFF | TGTGCCAGCAGCTCCCCCCCTTGGGATGAGCAGTTCTTC
. | TRBJ2-7 | TRBV5-1 | 13 | many | CASSLGMDYEQYF | TGCGCCAGCAGCTTGGGAATGGACTACGAGCAGTACTTC
. | TRBJ2-1 | TRBV14 | 11 | . | CASSQAEEQFF | TGTGCCAGCAGCCAAGCTGAAGAGCAGTTCTTC
TRBD2 | TRBJ2-3 | TRBV2 | 16 | . | CASSGLAGGGTDTQYF | TGTGCCAGCAGTGGACTAGCGGGAGGGGGCACAGATACGCAGTATTTT
. | TRBJ1-1 | TRBV7-3 | 13 | many | CASSLMTHTEAFF | TGTGCCAGCAGCTTAATGACTCACACTGAAGCTTTCTTT
. | TRBJ2-1 | TRBV20-1 | 13 | many | CSARDVRDNEQFF | TGCAGTGCTAGAGATGTAAGGGACAATGAGCAGTTCTTC
. | TRBJ1-2 | TRBV9 | 14 | many | CASSVARGTDGYTF | TGTGCCAGCAGCGTAGCTCGAGGGACTGATGGCTACACCTTC